Following are 5 T cell receptor beta chains from one sample sequenced in a study of post-analysis software for immune sequencing data (dated by TCRdb to the mid-2010s). The library was built by means of PCR. Sequencing used an Illumina HiSeq 2500. To reduce PCR and sequencing biases, unique molecular identifiers were built into the TCR beta cDNA libraries. TCRdb took the public reads, trimmed them with fastp at Q25, ran MiXCR for clone calling and kept in-frame beta chains. Rows are unified per CDR3 protein, each entry keeping the most common DNA and genes. Here the sample has 650,000 to 850,000 distinct CDR3 sequences; approximately 53% occur a single time. The biggest ten clones account for roughly 4.4% of the sample. Antigens for these TCRs are unknown. Paper-wide results and their limitations: Significantly higher frequencies in patients than in controls were found for roughly 5 TRBV segments, including TRBV5-6, TRBV5-1 and TRBV20-1.

The sequencing input was blood. The receptor set was obtained from a girl between 5 and 17 years old with multiple sclerosis.

This chain links TRBV5-1 with TRBJ2-3, with D hard to call. Germline CDR1 reads SGHRS; CDR2 reads YFSETQ. The CDR3 has 12 amino acids. Trimming left V 2 bases short and J 7 bases short, with 8 bases between. DNA of the CDR3: TGCGCCAGCAGCTTTATGGAGAATACGCAGTATTTT. Its translation: CASSFMENTQYF.

The chain has TRBV7-9 and TRBJ2-5; D not resolved. The V end was cut by 4 bases, the J end by 6 bases, with 6 bases between. Germline CDR1 and CDR2: SEHNR and FQNEAQ (reference sequence). The CDR3 covers 11 residues. CDR3 residues: CASSSKQTQYF. In DNA, the CDR3 is TGTGCCAGCAGCTCGAAGCAGACCCAGTACTTC.

This sequence joins TRBV20-1 and TRBJ2-3, with TRBD1 matching 7 bases. The CDR3 sequence is 17 residues long. The germline V gene has CDR1 DFQATT and CDR2 SNEGSKA (reference sequence). With V trimmed by 1 base and J by 3 bases, 13 bases remained unmatched. The CDR3 loop reads CSARGSGTALGTDTQYF. The CDR3 region has the DNA TGCAGTGCTAGAGGTTCCGGGACAGCTTTAGGGACAGATACGCAGTATTTT.

The chain employs TRBV7-8 and TRBJ2-4; TRBD1 agrees at 8 bases. The tail of the sequence fits TRBJ2-7 better, so the J call may be wrong. The germline gives CDR1 SGHVS, CDR2 FQNEAQ. This CDR3 spans 18 amino acids. CDR3 protein: CASSGMPGGAPSPYEQYF. DNA of the CDR3: TGTGCCAGCAGCGGAATGCCAGGGGGCGCCCCCTCTCCCTACGAGCAGTACTTC.

The gene calls are TRBV10-3 and TRBJ2-1, with D perhaps matching TRBD2 (6 bases). This CDR3 comprises 15 residues. Germline CDR1 reads ENHRY; CDR2 reads SYGVKD. The ends were cut back, 4 bases at V and 9 bases at J, with 19 bases in the middle. The CDR3 loop reads CAISVLAAVSGEQFF. The CDR3 DNA reads as TGTGCCATCAGTGTGTTAGCGGCCGTTAGTGGTGAGCAGTTCTTC.